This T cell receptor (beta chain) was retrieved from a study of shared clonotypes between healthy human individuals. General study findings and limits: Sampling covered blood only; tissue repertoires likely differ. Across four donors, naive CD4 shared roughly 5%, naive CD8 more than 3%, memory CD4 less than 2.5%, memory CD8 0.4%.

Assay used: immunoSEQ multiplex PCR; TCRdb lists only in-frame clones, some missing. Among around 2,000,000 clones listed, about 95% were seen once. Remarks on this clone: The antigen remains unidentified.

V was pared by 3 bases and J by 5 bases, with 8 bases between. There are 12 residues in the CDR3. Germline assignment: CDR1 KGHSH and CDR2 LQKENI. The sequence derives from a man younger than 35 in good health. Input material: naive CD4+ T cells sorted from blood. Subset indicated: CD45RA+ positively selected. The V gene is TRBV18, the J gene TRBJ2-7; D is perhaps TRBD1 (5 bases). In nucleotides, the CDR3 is TGTGCCAGCTCACCCTTCAGGGACGAGCAGTACTTC. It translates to CASSPFRDEQYF.